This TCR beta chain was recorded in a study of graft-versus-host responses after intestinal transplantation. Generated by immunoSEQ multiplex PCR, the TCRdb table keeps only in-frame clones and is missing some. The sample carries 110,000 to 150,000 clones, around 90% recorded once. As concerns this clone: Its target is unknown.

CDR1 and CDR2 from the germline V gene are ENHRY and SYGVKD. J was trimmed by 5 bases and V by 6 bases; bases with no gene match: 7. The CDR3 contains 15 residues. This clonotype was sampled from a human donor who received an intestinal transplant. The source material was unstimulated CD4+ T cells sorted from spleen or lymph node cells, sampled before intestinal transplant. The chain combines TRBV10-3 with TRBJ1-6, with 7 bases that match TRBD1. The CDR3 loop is CAIRSQGEDNSPLHF. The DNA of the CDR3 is TGTGCCATCAGGAGTCAGGGGGAAGATAATTCACCCCTCCACTTT.